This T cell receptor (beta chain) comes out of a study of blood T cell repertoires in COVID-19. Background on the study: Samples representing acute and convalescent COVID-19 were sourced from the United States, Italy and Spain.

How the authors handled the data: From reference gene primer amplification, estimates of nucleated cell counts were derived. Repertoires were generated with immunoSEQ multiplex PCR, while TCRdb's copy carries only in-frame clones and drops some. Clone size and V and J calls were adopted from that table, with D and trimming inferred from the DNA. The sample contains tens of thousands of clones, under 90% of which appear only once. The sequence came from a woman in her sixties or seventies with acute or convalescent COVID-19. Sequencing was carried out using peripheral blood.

DNA of the CDR3: TGTGCCAGTAGTGTCACAGATCAGCAGCCCCAGCATTTT. This codes for CASSVTDQQPQHF. The genes are TRBV19 and TRBJ1-5; D not certain. Trimming took off 5 bases at V and 7 bases at J, with 12 bases between the two ends. The CDR3 contains 13 residues. From germline, CDR1 is LNHDA and CDR2 SQIVND (reference sequence).